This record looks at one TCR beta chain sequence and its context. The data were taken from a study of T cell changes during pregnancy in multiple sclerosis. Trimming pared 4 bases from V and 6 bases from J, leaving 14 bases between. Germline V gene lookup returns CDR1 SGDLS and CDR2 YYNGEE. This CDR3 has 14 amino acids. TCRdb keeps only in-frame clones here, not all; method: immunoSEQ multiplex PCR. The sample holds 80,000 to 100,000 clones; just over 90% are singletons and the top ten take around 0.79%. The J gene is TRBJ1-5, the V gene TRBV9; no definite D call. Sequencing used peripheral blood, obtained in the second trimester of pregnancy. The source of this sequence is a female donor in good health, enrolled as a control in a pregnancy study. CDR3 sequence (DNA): TGTGCCAGCAGCCCCCGGGAGGCAGGTCAGCCCCAGCATTTT. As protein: CASSPREAGQPQHF.